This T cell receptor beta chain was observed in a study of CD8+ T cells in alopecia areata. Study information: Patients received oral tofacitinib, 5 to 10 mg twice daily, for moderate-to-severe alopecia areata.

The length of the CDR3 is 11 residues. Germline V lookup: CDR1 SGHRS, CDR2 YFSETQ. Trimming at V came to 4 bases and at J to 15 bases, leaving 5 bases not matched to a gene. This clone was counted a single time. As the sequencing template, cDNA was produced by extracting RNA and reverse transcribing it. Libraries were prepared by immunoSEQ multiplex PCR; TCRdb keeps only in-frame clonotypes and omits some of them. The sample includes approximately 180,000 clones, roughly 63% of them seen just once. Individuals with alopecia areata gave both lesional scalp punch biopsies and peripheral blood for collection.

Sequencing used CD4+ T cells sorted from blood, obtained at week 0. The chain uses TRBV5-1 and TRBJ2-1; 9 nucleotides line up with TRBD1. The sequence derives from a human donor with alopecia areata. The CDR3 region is CASSGDRAPFF. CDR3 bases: TGCGCCAGCAGCGGGGACAGGGCTCCGTTCTTC.